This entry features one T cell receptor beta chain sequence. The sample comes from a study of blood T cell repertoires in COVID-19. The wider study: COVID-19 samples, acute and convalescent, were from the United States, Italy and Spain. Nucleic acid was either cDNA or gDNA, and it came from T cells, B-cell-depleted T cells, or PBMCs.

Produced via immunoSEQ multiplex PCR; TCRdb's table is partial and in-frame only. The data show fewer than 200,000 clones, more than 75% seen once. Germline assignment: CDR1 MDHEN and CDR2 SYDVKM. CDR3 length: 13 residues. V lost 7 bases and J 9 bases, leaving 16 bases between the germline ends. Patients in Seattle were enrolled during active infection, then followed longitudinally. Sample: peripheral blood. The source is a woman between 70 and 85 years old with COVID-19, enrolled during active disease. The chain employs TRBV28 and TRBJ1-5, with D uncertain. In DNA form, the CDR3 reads TGTGCCAGCACCCCGGCCCTATCGGGGCCCCAGCATTTT. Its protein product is CASTPALSGPQHF.